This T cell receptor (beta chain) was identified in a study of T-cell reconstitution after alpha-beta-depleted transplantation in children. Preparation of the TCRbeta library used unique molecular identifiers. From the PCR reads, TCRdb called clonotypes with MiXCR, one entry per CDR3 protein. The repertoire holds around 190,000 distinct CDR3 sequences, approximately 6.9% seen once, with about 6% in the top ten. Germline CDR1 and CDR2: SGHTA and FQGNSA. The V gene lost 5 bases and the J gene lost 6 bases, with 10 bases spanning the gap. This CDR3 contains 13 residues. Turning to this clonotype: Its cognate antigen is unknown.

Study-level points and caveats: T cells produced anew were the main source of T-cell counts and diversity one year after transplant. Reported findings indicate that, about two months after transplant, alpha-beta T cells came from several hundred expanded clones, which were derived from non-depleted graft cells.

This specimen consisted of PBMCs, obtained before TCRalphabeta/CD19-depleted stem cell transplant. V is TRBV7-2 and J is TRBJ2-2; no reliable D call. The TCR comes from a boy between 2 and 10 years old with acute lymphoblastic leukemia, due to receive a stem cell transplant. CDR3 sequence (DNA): TGTGCCAGCAGCCCCATGGTCGCCGGGGAGCTGTTTTTT. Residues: CASSPMVAGELFF.